The 13 T cell receptor beta chains below all came from one sample that was sequenced in a study of T cells after yellow fever vaccination. TCRdb recomputed calls from the 5' RACE reads with MiXCR, one row per CDR3 protein. The top ten hold just under 15% of the sample, which has 600,000 to 750,000 distinct CDR3 sequences, roughly an eighth seen once. The sequencing used PBMCs, collected on the day of the yellow fever booster vaccination. The receptor set was obtained from a man under 40 who received the YFV17D yellow fever vaccine.

This clonotype was seen a handful of times. The chain has TRBV6-2 or TRBV6-3 and TRBJ2-1; 9 bases are shared with TRBD1. This CDR3 has 15 residues. The trim removed 6 bases at V and 7 bases at J, leaving 10 bases unmatched. CDR1 is MNHEY and CDR2 is SVGEGT in the germline V gene. CDR3: CASRRDRVGYNEQFF. In DNA form, the CDR3 reads TGTGCCAGCAGGAGGGACAGGGTGGGGTATAATGAGCAGTTCTTC.

The rearrangement joins TRBV6-2 or TRBV6-3 to TRBJ2-7, with 10 bases that match TRBD2. Trimming at V came to 7 bases and at J to 5 bases, leaving 11 bases not matched to a gene. CDR1 is MNHEY and CDR2 is SVGEGT in the germline V gene. This CDR3 has 15 amino acids. This CDR3 reads CASKRTSGPYDEQYF. The CDR3 DNA follows: TGTGCCAGCAAGAGGACTAGCGGTCCGTATGACGAGCAGTACTTC.

This clonotype turned up a few times. CDR3 nucleotide sequence: TGTGCCAGTAGCCCTTCAGAAGCGGGAGGGCGTGAGCAGTTCTTC. Translation: CASSPSEAGGREQFF. This sequence joins TRBV19 and TRBJ2-1; 10 positions match TRBD2. The CDR3 has 15 amino acids. The germline CDR1 and CDR2 sequences are LNHDA and SQIVND (reference sequence). The V segment lost 6 bases and the J segment 9 bases; nucleotides outside the gene matches: 11.

V is TRBV11-2 and J is TRBJ2-1; D is perhaps TRBD1 or TRBD2 (6 bases each). The V end lost 7 bases, the J end lost 7 bases, and 17 bases lay between the germline ends. This CDR3 region has 14 residues. Germline V gene sequence: CDR1 SGHAT, CDR2 FQNNGV. DNA for the CDR3: TGTGCCAGCACCCTGAGAGGGGGGTCGAATGAGCAGTTCTTC. It specifies CASTLRGGSNEQFF.

This clonotype has at least ten counts. The rearrangement links TRBV12-3 or TRBV12-4 to TRBJ1-4; 8 bases match TRBD1. The V segment lost 5 bases and the J segment 1 base; nucleotides outside the gene matches: 0. The CDR3 is 14 amino acids. The CDR3 spells CASSGTGTNEKLFF. The CDR3 nucleotides read TGTGCCAGCAGTGGGACAGGAACTAATGAAAAACTGTTTTTT.

The V call is TRBV9, the J call TRBJ1-2; 9 bases fit TRBD1. The CDR3 has 15 amino acids. Trimming cost V 7 bases and J 4 bases; bases outside gene matches: 11. CDR1 is SGDLS and CDR2 is YYNGEE in the germline V gene. The CDR3 nucleotides read TGTGCCAGCGCCCGCGGGGGACAGGGCACCTATGGCTACACCTTC. This translates into CASARGGQGTYGYTF.

This clonotype occurred a few times. The rearrangement joins TRBV28 to TRBJ1-5, with unresolved D. CDR3 length equals 13 residues. V lost 3 bases and J lost 5, with 8 bases in between. The V gene's germline CDR1 is MDHEN and CDR2 SYDVKM. The CDR3 DNA reads as TGTGCCAGCAGTTTGTCAGCGGATCAGCCCCAGCATTTT. Residues: CASSLSADQPQHF.

This clonotype has just a few counts. This chain connects TRBV14 to TRBJ2-2; 8 nucleotides line up with TRBD2. The CDR3 loop spans 16 amino acids. Germline V CDR1 and CDR2: SGHDN, FVKESK. V lost 1 base, J lost 5 bases, and 6 bases stayed unmatched. CDR3 nucleotides: TGTGCCAGCAGCCAAGGAGCGGGAGTAGGGACCGGGGAGCTGTTTTTT. Its translation: CASSQGAGVGTGELFF.

This clonotype was counted only a few times. The chain is built from TRBV29-1 and TRBJ1-5; TRBD1 might be the D (5 bases). Germline loops: CDR1 SQVTM, CDR2 ANQGSEA. Trimming pared 4 bases from V and 1 base from J, leaving 8 bases between. CDR3 length: 13 amino acids. The CDR3 spells CSVGPGSNQPQHF. The CDR3 nucleotides read TGCAGCGTTGGTCCAGGGAGCAATCAGCCCCAGCATTTT.

This chain uses TRBV7-6 with TRBJ2-2; D ambiguous. The CDR3 runs to 11 residues. Trimming stripped 5 bases from V and 13 bases from J, with 11 bases between. Germline V lookup: CDR1 SGHVS, CDR2 FNYEAQ. CDR3 sequence (DNA): TGTGCCAGCAGCCCCCGGGTCGCGCTGTTTTTT. Residues: CASSPRVALFF.

This clonotype was seen more than once but under ten times. This sequence joins TRBV20-1 and TRBJ2-1; no clear D. Germline-derived CDR1 and CDR2 are DFQATT and SNEGSKA (reference sequence). The CDR3 totals 15 residues. Deletions cut 0 bases from V and 0 bases from J, with 9 bases between. CDR3: CSARDSGSSYNEQFF. DNA of the CDR3: TGCAGTGCTAGAGATTCCGGAAGCTCCTACAATGAGCAGTTCTTC.

On this clonotype itself: A read error may account for a junction end that differs from germline. This chain joins TRBV20-1 and TRBJ2-1; the match to TRBD1 covers 7 bases. There are 16 residues in the CDR3. The germline V gene encodes CDR1 DFQATT and CDR2 SNEGSKA (reference sequence). The CDR3 sequence is CSARPSRGLSYNEQCF. DNA for the CDR3: TGCAGTGCTAGACCGTCAAGGGGGCTATCCTACAATGAGCAGTGCTTC.

The chain joins TRBV3-1 to TRBJ2-1; 7 bases line up with TRBD1. V lost 11 bases to trimming and J lost 7 bases; unmatched junction nucleotides: 23. In germline, CDR1 is LGHDT, CDR2 YNNKEL (reference sequence). This CDR3 is built from 17 residues. The CDR3 coding sequence is TGTGCCTCCAGCCAAGGACAGGCGGCCACCCGAGGGAATGAGCAGTTCTTC. Translated, it gives CASSQGQAATRGNEQFF.